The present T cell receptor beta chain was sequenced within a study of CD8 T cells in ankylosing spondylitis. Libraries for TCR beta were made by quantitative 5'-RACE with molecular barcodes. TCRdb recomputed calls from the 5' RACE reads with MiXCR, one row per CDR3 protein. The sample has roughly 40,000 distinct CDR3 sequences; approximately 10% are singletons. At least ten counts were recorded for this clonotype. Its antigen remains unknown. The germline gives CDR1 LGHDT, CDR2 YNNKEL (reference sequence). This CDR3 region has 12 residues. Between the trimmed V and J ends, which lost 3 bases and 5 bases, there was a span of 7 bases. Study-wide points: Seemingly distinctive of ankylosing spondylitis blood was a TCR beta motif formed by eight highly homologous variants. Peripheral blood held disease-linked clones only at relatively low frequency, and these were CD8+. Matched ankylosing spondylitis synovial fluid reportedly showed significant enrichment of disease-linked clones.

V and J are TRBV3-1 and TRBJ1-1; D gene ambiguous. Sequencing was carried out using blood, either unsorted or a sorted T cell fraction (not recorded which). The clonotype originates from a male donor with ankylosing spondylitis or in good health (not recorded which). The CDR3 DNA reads TGTGCCAGCAGCCAGACTGGGACTGAAGCTTTCTTT. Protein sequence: CASSQTGTEAFF. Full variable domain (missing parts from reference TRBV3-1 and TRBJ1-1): DTAVSQTPKYLVTQMGNDKSIKCEQNLGHDTMYWYKQDSKKFLKIMFSYNNKELIINETVPNRFSPKSPDKAHLNLHINSLELGDSAVYFCASSQTGTEAFFGQGTRLTVV.